Shown below are 17 T cell receptor beta chains from a single sample sequenced in a study of cytomegalovirus exposure and HLA in healthy donors. The PCR used 60 Vbeta and 13 Jbeta primers. Assay: immunoSEQ multiplex PCR; the TCRdb copy retains only in-frame clones and omits some. The sample consists of about 160,000 clones, 60% to 85% of them appearing once. What was sequenced was PBMCs. Source of these receptors: a middle-aged woman in good health and CMV-seronegative.

This clone was counted only a few times. The J gene is TRBJ2-4, the V gene TRBV9; 7 bases are shared with TRBD1. In germline, CDR1 is SGDLS, CDR2 YYNGEE. J gave up 5 bases and V 1 base, and 3 bases lay outside the gene matches. This CDR3 contains 14 residues. The CDR3 nucleotides are TGTGCCAGCAGCGTACAGGGGGATGAAAACATTCAGTACTTC. Its translation: CASSVQGDENIQYF. Based on the CDR3 plus reference TRBV9 and TRBJ2-4, the full variable domain is DSGVTQTPKHLITATGQRVTLRCSPRSGDLSVYWYQQSLDQGLQFLIQYYNGEERAKGNILERFSAQQFPDLHSELNLSSLELGDSALYFCASSVQGDENIQYFGAGTRLSVL.

The chain couples TRBV5-4 to TRBJ2-2; possibly TRBD1 for D (5 bases). V gave up 3 bases and J gave up 6 bases, with 12 bases separating them. The V gene's germline CDR1 is SGHNT and CDR2 YYREEE (reference sequence). The CDR3 is made up of 14 amino acids. In DNA, the CDR3 is TGTGCCAGCAGCTCAAGGGGAAGCGCCGGGGAGCTGTTTTTT. It encodes CASSSRGSAGELFF.

This sequence joins TRBV28 and TRBJ2-7, with 10 bases aligning to TRBD1. Germline lookup yields CDR1 MDHEN and CDR2 SYDVKM. The CDR3 spans 15 residues. J was trimmed by 3 bases and V by 6 bases; bases with no gene match: 8. The CDR3 bases are TGTGCCAGCAGCGATCCGGGACAGGGGTACTACGAGCAGTACTTC. Its protein is CASSDPGQGYYEQYF.

The gene calls are TRBV19 and TRBJ1-1, with 11 bases matching TRBD1. The CDR3 length is 15 residues. J was trimmed by 4 bases and V by 3 bases; bases with no gene match: 4. Looked up from germline, CDR1 is LNHDA and CDR2 is SQIVND (reference sequence). The CDR3 loop reads CASSIGGTGGTEAFF. CDR3 bases: TGTGCCAGTAGTATCGGAGGGACAGGGGGCACTGAAGCTTTCTTT.

The chain links TRBV5-4 to TRBJ2-3; weak D call: TRBD1 (6 bases). V lost 4 bases and J 7 bases, leaving 22 bases between the germline ends. The CDR3 length is 16 residues. Per the germline V gene, CDR1 is SGHNT and CDR2 is YYREEE (reference sequence). CDR3 region: CASSARTAPEGYTQYF. CDR3 nucleotide sequence: TGTGCCAGCAGCGCCCGGACAGCACCGGAAGGATATACGCAGTATTTT.

V is TRBV19 and J is TRBJ1-1; maybe TRBD1 (6 bases). V lost 5 bases to trimming and J lost 6 bases, with 10 bases between them. Germline values: CDR1 LNHDA, CDR2 SQIVND (reference sequence). The CDR3 has 12 amino acids. DNA for the CDR3: TGTGCCAGTAGTTTACAGGGAGCTGAAGCTTTCTTT. It translates to CASSLQGAEAFF.

V is TRBV4-1 and J is TRBJ1-6, with D unclear. Germline-derived CDR1 and CDR2 are MGHRA and YSYEKL. Trimming stripped 0 bases from V and 14 bases from J, with 11 bases between. CDR3 size: 13 residues. The chain's CDR3 is CASSQDGLVALHF. The CDR3 DNA reads TGCGCCAGCAGCCAAGATGGACTTGTGGCCCTCCACTTT.

The chain combines TRBV19 with TRBJ2-1; 16 nucleotides match TRBD2. This CDR3 has 18 amino acids. CDR1 and CDR2 (germline): LNHDA, SQIVND (reference sequence). V lost 0 bases and J lost 6; bases outside the gene matches: 5. The DNA of the CDR3 is TGTGCCAGTAGTATAGAGGGACTAGCGGGGGGGCCTTTCAATGAGCAGTTCTTC. It codes for CASSIEGLAGGPFNEQFF.

This clone was seen only a few times. This chain connects TRBV6-1 to TRBJ2-1; 8 nucleotides agree with TRBD2. The germline V gene encodes CDR1 MNHNS and CDR2 SASEGT. The V and J ends lost 2 bases and 3 bases, in that order; junction bases with no gene match: 15. The CDR3 is made up of 19 amino acids. In DNA, the CDR3 is TGTGCCAGCAGTGAAACGCCGACTATGGCGGGGGGAAACTACAATGAGCAGTTCTTC. Protein: CASSETPTMAGGNYNEQFF.

This chain uses TRBV27 with TRBJ1-4, with a tentative D call TRBD1 (6 bases). The germline V and J ends were trimmed by 10 bases and 4 bases, with 31 bases remaining between them. The CDR3 is made up of 19 amino acids. Germline CDR1 MNHEY, CDR2 SMNVEV (reference sequence). CDR3: CAIPTGAGTFETVNEKLFF. The CDR3 DNA reads TGTGCCATCCCAACTGGGGCAGGGACATTTGAAACAGTTAATGAAAAACTGTTTTTT.

The chain has TRBV5-8 and TRBJ1-4; the D is unclear. This CDR3 has 16 amino acids. The V gene's germline CDR1 is SGHTS and CDR2 YDEGEE. V was pared by 3 bases and J by 4 bases, with 16 bases between. In DNA form, the CDR3 reads TGTGCCAGCAGCTCTTTAGGAGCGGGCTTTAATGAAAAACTGTTTTTT. It encodes CASSSLGAGFNEKLFF.

This rearrangement joins TRBV6-5 to TRBJ1-1, with D possibly TRBD1 on 5 matching bases. Germline lookup yields CDR1 MNHEY and CDR2 SVGAGI. Trimming pared 6 bases from V and 11 bases from J, leaving 16 bases between. The CDR3 length is 12 residues. As DNA, the CDR3 is TGTGCCAGCAGGAAATCAGGGCGAGCCGCTTTCTTT. This gives the protein CASRKSGRAAFF.

The rearrangement links TRBV7-9 to TRBJ2-1, with 9 bases identical to TRBD2. Germline trimming cut 7 bases from V and 8 bases from J; bases unmatched to any gene: 12. The CDR3 spans 15 residues. CDR1 is SEHNR and CDR2 is FQNEAQ in the germline V gene (reference sequence). The CDR3: CASIGGLARIDEQFF. The CDR3 region has the DNA TGTGCCAGCATCGGAGGACTAGCGAGGATCGATGAGCAGTTCTTC.

The chain combines TRBV7-9 with TRBJ2-5; TRBD1 matches 7 bases. The germline CDR1 and CDR2 sequences are SEHNR and FQNEAQ (reference sequence). This CDR3 is 14 amino acids long. Germline trimming cut 6 bases from V and 4 bases from J; bases unmatched to any gene: 8. This CDR3 reads CASRKTGAIETQYF. Written as DNA, the CDR3 is TGTGCCAGCAGGAAAACAGGGGCCATAGAGACCCAGTACTTC.

The J gene is TRBJ1-2, the V gene TRBV2; D call uncertain. CDR1 and CDR2 (germline): SNHLY, FYNNEI. The length of the CDR3 is 14 residues. Trimming cost V 4 bases and J 1 base, with 10 bases left between them. CDR3 sequence (DNA): TGTGCCAGCAGTGCGCGGTCAGTTAACTATGGCTACACCTTC. This codes for CASSARSVNYGYTF.

V is TRBV6-5 and J is TRBJ2-1; the D gene is possibly TRBD2 (5 bases). V lost 4 bases to trimming and J lost 6 bases, with 16 bases between them. This CDR3 spans 15 amino acids. Looked up from germline, CDR1 is MNHEY and CDR2 is SVGAGI. Here the CDR3 reads CASSWATGGRNEQFF. In DNA form, the CDR3 reads TGTGCCAGCAGTTGGGCGACTGGAGGTCGCAATGAGCAGTTCTTC.

The V and J genes are TRBV5-8 and TRBJ1-2; a weak D match, TRBD1 (5 bases). Trimming pared 3 bases from V and 8 bases from J, leaving 14 bases between. Germline CDR1 and CDR2: SGHTS and YDEGEE. The CDR3 is made up of 13 amino acids. CDR3 DNA: TGTGCCAGCAGCTCAGGGTGGCAACGGGGCTACACCTTC. Translation: CASSSGWQRGYTF.